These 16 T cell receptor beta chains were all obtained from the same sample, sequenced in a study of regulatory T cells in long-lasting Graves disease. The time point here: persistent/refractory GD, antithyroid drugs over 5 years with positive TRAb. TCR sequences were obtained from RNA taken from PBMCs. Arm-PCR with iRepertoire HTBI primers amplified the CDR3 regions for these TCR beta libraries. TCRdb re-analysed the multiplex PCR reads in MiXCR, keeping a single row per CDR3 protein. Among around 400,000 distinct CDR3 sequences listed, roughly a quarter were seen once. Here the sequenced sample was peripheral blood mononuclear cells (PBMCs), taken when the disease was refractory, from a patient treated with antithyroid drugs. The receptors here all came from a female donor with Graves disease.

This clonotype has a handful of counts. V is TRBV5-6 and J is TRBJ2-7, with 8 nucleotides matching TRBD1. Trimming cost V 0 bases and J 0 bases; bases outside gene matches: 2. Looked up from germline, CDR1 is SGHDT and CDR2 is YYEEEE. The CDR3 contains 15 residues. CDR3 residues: CASSLDRGDSYEQYF. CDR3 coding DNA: TGTGCCAGCAGCTTGGACAGGGGGGACTCCTACGAGCAGTACTTC.

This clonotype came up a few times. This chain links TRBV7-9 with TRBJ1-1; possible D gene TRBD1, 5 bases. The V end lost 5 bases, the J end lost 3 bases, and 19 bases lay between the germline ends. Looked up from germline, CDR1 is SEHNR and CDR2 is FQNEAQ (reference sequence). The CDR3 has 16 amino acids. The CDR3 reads CASSLRGGAGDTEAFF. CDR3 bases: TGTGCCAGCAGCCTAAGGGGTGGGGCAGGAGACACTGAAGCTTTCTTT.

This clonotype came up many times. CDR3 coding DNA: TGTGCCTGGAGTATAGGAGGGACCGATCAGCCCCAGCATTTT. Translation gives CAWSIGGTDQPQHF. The chain recombines TRBV30 with TRBJ1-5, with a weak D call TRBD1 (5 bases). This CDR3 spans 14 amino acids. Trimming cost V 2 bases and J 5 bases, with 13 bases left between them. Germline V CDR1 and CDR2: GTSNPN, SVGIG (reference sequence).

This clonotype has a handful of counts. In DNA form, the CDR3 reads TGTGCCTCCGGTGTGGCCGTGAACACCGGGGAGCTGTTTTTT. It yields the protein CASGVAVNTGELFF. The J gene is TRBJ2-2, the V gene TRBV2, with D uncertain. The CDR3 covers 14 residues. CDR1 is SNHLY, CDR2 FYNNEI, per germline. Trimming removed 11 bases from V and 1 base from J, with 14 bases in between.

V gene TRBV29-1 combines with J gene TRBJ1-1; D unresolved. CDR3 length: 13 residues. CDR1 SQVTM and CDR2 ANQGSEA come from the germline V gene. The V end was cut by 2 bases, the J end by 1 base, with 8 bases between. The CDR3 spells CSVEILQNTEAFF. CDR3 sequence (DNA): TGCAGCGTTGAAATCCTTCAGAACACTGAAGCTTTCTTT.

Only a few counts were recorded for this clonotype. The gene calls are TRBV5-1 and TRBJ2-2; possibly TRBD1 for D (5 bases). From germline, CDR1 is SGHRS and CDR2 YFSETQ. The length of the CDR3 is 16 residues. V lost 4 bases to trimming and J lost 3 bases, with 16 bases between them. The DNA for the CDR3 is TGCGCCAGCAGCCCACGATCATTAGGGGACACCGGGGAGCTGTTTTTT. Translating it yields CASSPRSLGDTGELFF.

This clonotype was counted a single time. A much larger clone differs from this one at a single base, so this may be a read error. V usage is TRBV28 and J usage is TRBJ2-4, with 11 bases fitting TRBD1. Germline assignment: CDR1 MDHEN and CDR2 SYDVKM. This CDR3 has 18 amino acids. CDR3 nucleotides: TGTGCCAGCAGTTTTATGGGGACAGGGGGAGTAGCCAGAAACATTCAGTACTTC. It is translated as CASSFMGTGGVARNIQYF.

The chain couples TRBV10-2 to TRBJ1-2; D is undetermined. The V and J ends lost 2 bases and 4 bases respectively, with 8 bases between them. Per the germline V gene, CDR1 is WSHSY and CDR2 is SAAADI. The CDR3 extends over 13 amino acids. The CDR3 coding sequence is TGCGCCAGCAGTGAGGGAGGGTTCTATGGCTACACCTTC. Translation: CASSEGGFYGYTF.

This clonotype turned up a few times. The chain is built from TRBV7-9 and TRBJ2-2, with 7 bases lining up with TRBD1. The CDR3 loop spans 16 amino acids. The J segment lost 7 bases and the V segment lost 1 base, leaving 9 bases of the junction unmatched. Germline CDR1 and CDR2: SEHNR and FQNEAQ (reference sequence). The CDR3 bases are TGTGCCAGCAGCTTAGATGCAGGGACAGAAATCGGGGAGCTGTTTTTT. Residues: CASSLDAGTEIGELFF.

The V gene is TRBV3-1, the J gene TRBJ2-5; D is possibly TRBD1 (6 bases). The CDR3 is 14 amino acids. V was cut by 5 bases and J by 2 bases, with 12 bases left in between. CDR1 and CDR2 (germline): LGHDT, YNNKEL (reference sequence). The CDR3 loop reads CASSTRGSQETQYF. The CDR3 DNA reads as TGTGCCAGCAGCACTAGGGGGTCACAAGAGACCCAGTACTTC.

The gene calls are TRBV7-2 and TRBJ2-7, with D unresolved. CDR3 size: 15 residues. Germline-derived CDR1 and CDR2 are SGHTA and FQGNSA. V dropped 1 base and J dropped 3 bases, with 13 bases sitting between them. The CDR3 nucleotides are TGTGCCAGCAGCTTAGTTTTCGTAGACGACTACGAGCAGTACTTC. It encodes CASSLVFVDDYEQYF.

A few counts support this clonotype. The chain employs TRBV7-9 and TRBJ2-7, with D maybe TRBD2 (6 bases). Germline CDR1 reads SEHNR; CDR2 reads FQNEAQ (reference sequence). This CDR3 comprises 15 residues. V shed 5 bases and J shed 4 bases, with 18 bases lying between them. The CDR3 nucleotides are TGTGCCAGCAGCGCGGAGGGTGGTAGAGTTTACGAGCAGTACTTC. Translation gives CASSAEGGRVYEQYF.

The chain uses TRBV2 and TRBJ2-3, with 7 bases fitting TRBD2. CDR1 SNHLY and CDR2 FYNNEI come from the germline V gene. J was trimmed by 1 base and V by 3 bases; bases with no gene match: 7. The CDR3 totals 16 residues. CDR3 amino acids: CASSDGAGPGTDTQYF. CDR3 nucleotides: TGTGCCAGCAGTGATGGAGCGGGACCTGGCACAGATACGCAGTATTTT.

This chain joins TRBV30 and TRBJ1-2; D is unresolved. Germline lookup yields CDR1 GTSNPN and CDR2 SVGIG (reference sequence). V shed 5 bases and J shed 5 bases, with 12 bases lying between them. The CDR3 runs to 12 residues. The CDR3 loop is CAWGPDGYGYTF. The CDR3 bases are TGTGCCTGGGGCCCTGACGGTTATGGCTACACCTTC.

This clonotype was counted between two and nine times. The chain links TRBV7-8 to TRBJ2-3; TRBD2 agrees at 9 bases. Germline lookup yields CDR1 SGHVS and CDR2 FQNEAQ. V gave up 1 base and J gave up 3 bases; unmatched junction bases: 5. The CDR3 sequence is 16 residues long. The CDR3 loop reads CASSLEGLAGTDTQYF. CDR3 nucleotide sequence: TGTGCCAGCAGCTTAGAAGGGCTAGCGGGAACAGATACGCAGTATTTT. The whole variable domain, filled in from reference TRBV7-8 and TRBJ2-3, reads GAGVSQSPRYKVAKRGQDVALRCDPISGHVSLFWYQQALGQGPEFLTYFQNEAQLDKSGLPSDRFFAERPEGSVSTLKIQRTQQEDSAVYLCASSLEGLAGTDTQYFGPGTRLTVL.

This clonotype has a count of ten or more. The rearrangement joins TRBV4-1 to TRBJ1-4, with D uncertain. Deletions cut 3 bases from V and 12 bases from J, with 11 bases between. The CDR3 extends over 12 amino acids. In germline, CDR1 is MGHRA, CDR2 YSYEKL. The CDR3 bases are TGCGCCAGCAGCCAGGAACTAGGAGAACTGTTTTTT. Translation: CASSQELGELFF.